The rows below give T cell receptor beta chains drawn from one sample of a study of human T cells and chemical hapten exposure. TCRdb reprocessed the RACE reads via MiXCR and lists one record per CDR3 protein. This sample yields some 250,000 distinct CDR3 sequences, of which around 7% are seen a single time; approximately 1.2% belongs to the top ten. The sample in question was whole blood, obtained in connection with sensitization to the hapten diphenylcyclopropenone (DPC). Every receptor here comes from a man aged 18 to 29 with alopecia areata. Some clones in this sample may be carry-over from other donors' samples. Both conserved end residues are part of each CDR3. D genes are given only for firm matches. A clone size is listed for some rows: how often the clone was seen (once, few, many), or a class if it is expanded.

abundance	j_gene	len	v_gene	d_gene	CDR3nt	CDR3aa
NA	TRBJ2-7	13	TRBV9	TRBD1	TGTGCCAGCAGCACGGGACAGCGATACGAGCAGTACTTC	CASSTGQRYEQYF
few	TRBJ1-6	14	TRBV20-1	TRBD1	TGCAGTGCTAGGGGACAGAACTATAATTCACCCCTCCACTTT	CSARGQNYNSPLHF
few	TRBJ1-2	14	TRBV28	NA	TGTGCCGGAGATACTGGCAGCGATGGATATGGCTACACCTTC	CAGDTGSDGYGYTF
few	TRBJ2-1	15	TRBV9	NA	TGTGCCAGCAGCGTTGGTACAGGGAACGACAATGAGCAGTTCTTC	CASSVGTGNDNEQFF
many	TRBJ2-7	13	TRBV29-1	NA	TGCAGCGTTAGGAAGCCAGACTCCTACGAGCAGTACTTC	CSVRKPDSYEQYF
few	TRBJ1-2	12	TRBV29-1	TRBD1	TGCAGCGCGACAGGGGCTAACTATGGCTACACCTTC	CSATGANYGYTF
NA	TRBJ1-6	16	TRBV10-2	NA	TGCGCCAGCCACGCGGGCCGGAGCTCCTATAATTCACCCCTCCACTTT	CASHAGRSSYNSPLHF
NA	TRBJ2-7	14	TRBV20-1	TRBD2	TGCAGTGCCGCCGGGACTAGAGTTATAAACGAGCAGTACTTC	CSAAGTRVINEQYF
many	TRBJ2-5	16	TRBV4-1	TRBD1	TGCGCCAGCAGCCACGCACGGGGACAGGGCCAAGAGACCCAGTACTTC	CASSHARGQGQETQYF
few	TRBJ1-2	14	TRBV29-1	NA	TGCAGCGTGGCGAAAGACGTGGCCATCTATGGCTACACCTTC	CSVAKDVAIYGYTF
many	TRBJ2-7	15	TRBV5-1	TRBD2	TGCGCCAGCAGCTCCCGGAGCGGGGCCCCCTACGAGCAGTACTTC	CASSSRSGAPYEQYF
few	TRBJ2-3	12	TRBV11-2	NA	TGTGCCAGCAGCCTTCAGGGGTCGGCGCAGTATTTT	CASSLQGSAQYF
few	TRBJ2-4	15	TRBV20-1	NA	TGCAGTGCTAGAGATTTTATTCGGCAAGGGAACATTCAGTACTTC	CSARDFIRQGNIQYF
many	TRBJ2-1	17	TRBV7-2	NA	TGTGCCAGCAGCCAAGGGTTTAGCGGACTATCCTACAATGAGCAGTTCTTC	CASSQGFSGLSYNEQFF
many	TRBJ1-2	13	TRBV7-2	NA	TGTGCCAGCAGCTTAGACTTTACGGGGGGCTACACCTTC	CASSLDFTGGYTF
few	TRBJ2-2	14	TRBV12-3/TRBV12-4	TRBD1	TGTGCCAGCACTTTACAGGGGGGCACCGGGGAGCTGTTTTTT	CASTLQGGTGELFF
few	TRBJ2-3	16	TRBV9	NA	TGTGCCAGCAGGGAAGGATCAGGCGGGGACTCAGATACGCAGTATTTT	CASREGSGGDSDTQYF
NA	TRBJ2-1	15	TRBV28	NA	TGTGCCAGCAGCCCGTCGCGGGGGCTTTTAGATGAGCAGTTCTTC	CASSPSRGLLDEQFF
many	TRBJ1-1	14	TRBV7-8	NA	TGTGCCAGCAACCGACAGACCCGTAACACTGAAGCTTTCTTT	CASNRQTRNTEAFF
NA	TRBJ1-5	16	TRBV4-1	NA	TGCGCCAGCAGCCAAATTGGAGGCGTTAGCAATCAGCCCCAGCATTTT	CASSQIGGVSNQPQHF
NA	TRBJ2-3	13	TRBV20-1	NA	TGCAGTGCTAGAGATCCTACCAGAGATACGCAGTATTTT	CSARDPTRDTQYF
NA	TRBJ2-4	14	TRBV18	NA	TGTGCCAGCTCACCGGCATTAGCCAAAAACATTCAGTACTTC	CASSPALAKNIQYF